The T cell receptor beta chain described here comes from a study of T cells in localized non-small cell lung cancer. Study-level findings and limits: Maximal T cell clonality occurred in uninvolved adjacent lung, with tumor ranking below it. Appearing in adjacent lung were a median about 60 of the top 100 tumor clones.

In this sample, this clone turned up a few times. Antigen: not known. Produced via immunoSEQ multiplex PCR; TCRdb's table is partial and in-frame only. This table holds several thousand clones, about a fifth found once. With 10 bases removed from V and 0 bases from J, the gap between germline ends came to 11 bases. CDR1 is MNHGY, CDR2 SAAAGT, per germline. This CDR3 is 13 amino acids long. The genes are TRBV6-8 and TRBJ2-3, with D unclear. This clonotype was obtained from a man aged 40-75 years with stage I lung adenocarcinoma. Source: lung tumor tissue, taken before any cancer treatment. The CDR3 DNA is TGTGCCATCTCCGGCCGGAGCACAGATACGCAGTATTTT. This gives the protein CAISGRSTDTQYF.